This is a list of T cell receptor beta chains from one sample in a study of T cell responses to AZD1222 COVID-19 vaccine. Profiling relied on immunoSEQ multiplex PCR, and the TCRdb table lists in-frame clones only, not all of them. The repertoire holds roughly 120,000 clones, with around 83% as singletons. The sequencing here drew on peripheral blood, taken on day 0 of AZD1222 vaccination. The receptors stem from an adult in good health. Each CDR3 is given with its conserved first and last residue. A D gene is named only where the DNA matches it firmly. Clone size, where shown, is once, few, many, or a class for clones that have expanded.

>-|-|TRBV3-1/TRBV3-2|TRBJ1-6
CASSQADGFPLHF
TGTGCCAGCAGCCAAGCTGACGGTTTTCCCCTCCACTTT
>TRBD1|-|TRBV5-5|TRBJ1-5
CASSARDSAQHF
TGTGCCAGCAGCGCCAGGGACAGCGCCCAGCATTTT
>TRBD1|few|TRBV19|TRBJ2-7
CASSIRQGHEQYF
TGTGCCAGTAGTATACGACAGGGCCACGAGCAGTACTTC
>-|-|TRBV5-4|TRBJ2-3
CASSLLGTDTQYF
TGTGCCAGCAGCTTGCTTGGCACAGATACGCAGTATTTT
>TRBD1|-|TRBV29-1|TRBJ2-3
CSVRTGGTSTDTQYF
TGCAGCGTCAGGACAGGGGGCACAAGCACAGATACGCAGTATTTT
>TRBD2|-|TRBV7-2|TRBJ2-1
CASGPGGLNYEQFF
TGTGCCAGCGGGCCTGGGGGACTAAACTATGAGCAGTTCTTC
>-|-|TRBV6-5|TRBJ2-7
CASSSRFSSYEQYF
TGTGCCAGCAGTTCCCGTTTTAGCTCCTACGAGCAGTACTTC
>-|few|TRBV5-1|TRBJ1-2
CASSGQNYGYTF
TGCGCCAGCAGTGGACAGAACTATGGCTACACCTTC
>-|few|TRBV9|TRBJ2-1
CASSVVVADEQFF
TGTGCCAGCAGCGTAGTTGTAGCCGATGAGCAGTTCTTC
>-|-|TRBV3-1/TRBV3-2|TRBJ2-1
CASSPGGGSYNEQFF
TGTGCCAGCAGCCCGGGGGGCGGCTCCTACAATGAGCAGTTCTTC
>-|-|TRBV29-1|TRBJ1-1
CSVSTGDYTEAFF
TGCAGCGTTTCGACAGGTGATTACACTGAAGCTTTCTTT
>-|-|TRBV5-4|TRBJ2-5
CASSSQGTETQYF
TGTGCCAGCAGCTCACAGGGTACGGAGACCCAGTACTTC
>-|-|TRBV28|TRBJ2-1
CASSFSNEQFF
TGTGCCAGCAGTTTCAGCAATGAGCAGTTCTTC
>-|-|TRBV20-1|TRBJ1-6
CSAAPAPLHF
TGCAGTGCGGCTCCAGCACCCCTCCACTTT
>TRBD1|-|TRBV2|TRBJ2-5
CASRGTGGETQYF
TGTGCCAGCAGGGGCACAGGGGGAGAGACCCAGTACTTC
>-|-|TRBV27|TRBJ1-3
CASRPSGSVSGNTIYF
TGTGCCAGCAGGCCTTCCGGCAGCGTCTCTGGAAACACCATATATTTT
>-|-|TRBV2|TRBJ2-5
CASSRTTGYQETQYF
TGTGCCAGCAGTCGGACTACCGGGTACCAAGAGACCCAGTACTTC
>-|-|TRBV21-1|TRBJ2-2
CASSSIPDRGRAANTGELFF
TGTGCCAGCAGCAGCATCCCGGACAGGGGGCGGGCGGCGAACACCGGGGAGCTGTTTTTT
>TRBD2|-|TRBV5-6|TRBJ2-7
CASSFTSGRGYEQYF
TGTGCCAGCAGCTTCACTAGCGGGAGGGGGTACGAGCAGTACTTC
>TRBD2|medium-sized|TRBV2|TRBJ2-7
CASTERDSYEQYF
TGTGCCAGCACTGAGCGGGACTCCTACGAGCAGTACTTC
>-|-|TRBV6-4|TRBJ2-3
CASSPNLGATDTQYF
TGTGCCAGCAGCCCCAATTTGGGGGCCACAGATACGCAGTATTTT
>-|-|TRBV24-1|TRBJ1-1
CATSQGMNTEAFF
TGTGCCACCAGTCAGGGTATGAACACTGAAGCTTTCTTT
>-|-|TRBV7-3|TRBJ2-2
CASSSSLYSHNTGELFF
TGTGCCAGCAGCTCCTCCCTTTACTCCCACAACACCGGGGAGCTGTTTTTT
>-|-|TRBV7-9|TRBJ2-5
CASSPSASQGLKETQYF
TGTGCCAGCAGCCCTTCCGCCTCGCAGGGGCTGAAAGAGACCCAGTACTTC
>-|-|TRBV29-1|TRBJ1-2
CSVELWTAPNGYTF
TGCAGCGTTGAACTCTGGACGGCGCCTAATGGCTACACCTTC
>-|-|TRBV28|TRBJ1-5
CASSSEVVQPQHF
TGTGCCAGCAGTTCAGAGGTAGTTCAGCCCCAGCATTTT
>-|-|TRBV10-1|TRBJ2-3
CASSESPGDSTDTQYF
TGCGCCAGCAGTGAGTCGCCAGGGGACAGCACAGATACGCAGTATTTT
>-|-|TRBV5-1|TRBJ1-1
CASSLVGTNTEAFF
TGCGCCAGCAGCTTGGTCGGGACGAACACTGAAGCTTTCTTT